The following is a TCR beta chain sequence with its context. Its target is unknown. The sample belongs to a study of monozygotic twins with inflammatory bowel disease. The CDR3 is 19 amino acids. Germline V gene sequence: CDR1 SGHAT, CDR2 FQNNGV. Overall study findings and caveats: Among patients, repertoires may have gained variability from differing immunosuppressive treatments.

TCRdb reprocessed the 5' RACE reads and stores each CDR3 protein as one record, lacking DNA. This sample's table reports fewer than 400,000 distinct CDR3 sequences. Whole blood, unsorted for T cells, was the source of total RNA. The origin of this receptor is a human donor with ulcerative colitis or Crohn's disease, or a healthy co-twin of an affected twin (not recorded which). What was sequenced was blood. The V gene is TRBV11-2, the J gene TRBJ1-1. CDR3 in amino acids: CVSSLDVWGGGQRGTEAFF. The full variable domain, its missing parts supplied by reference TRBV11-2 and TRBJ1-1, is EAGVAQSPRYKIIEKRQSVAFWCNPISGHATLYWYQQILGQGPKLLIQFQNNGVVDDSQLPKDRFSAERLKGVDSTLKIQPAKLEDSAVYLCVSSLDVWGGGQRGTEAFFGQGTRLTVV.